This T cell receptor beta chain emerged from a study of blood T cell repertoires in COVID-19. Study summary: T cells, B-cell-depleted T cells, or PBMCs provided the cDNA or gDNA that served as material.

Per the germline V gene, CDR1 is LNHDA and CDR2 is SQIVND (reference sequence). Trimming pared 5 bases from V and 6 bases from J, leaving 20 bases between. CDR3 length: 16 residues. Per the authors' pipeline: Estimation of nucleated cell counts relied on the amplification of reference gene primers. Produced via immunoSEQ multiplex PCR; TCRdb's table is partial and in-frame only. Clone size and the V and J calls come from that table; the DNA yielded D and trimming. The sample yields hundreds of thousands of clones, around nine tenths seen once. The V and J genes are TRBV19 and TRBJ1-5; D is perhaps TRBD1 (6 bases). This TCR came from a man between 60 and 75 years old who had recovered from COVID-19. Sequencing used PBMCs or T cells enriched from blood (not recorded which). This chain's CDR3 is CASSLEQGIGVQPQHF. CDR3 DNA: TGTGCCAGTAGTTTGGAGCAGGGGATCGGGGTTCAGCCCCAGCATTTT.